This T cell receptor (beta chain) was sequenced for a study of shared clonotypes between healthy human individuals. Study findings and constraints: Apart from blood, nothing was sampled; tissue repertoires likely differ.

Sorted-subset replicate PCR reactions contained roughly 200 ng DNA, corresponding to some 30,000 T cell genomes. TCRdb's table, derived via immunoSEQ multiplex PCR, lists solely in-frame clones and lacks some. The table lists about a million clones, 77% of them singletons. With regard to this clone: Its antigen remains unknown.

The V gene end was trimmed by 4 bases and the J gene end by 5 bases; junction bases not matched to a gene: 7. Germline V gene data show CDR1 as SGHRS and CDR2 as YFSETQ. The CDR3 is 14 amino acids. This receptor was taken from a man aged 18 to 29 in good health. Some clones in this sample may be carry-over from other donors' samples. Sequenced input: memory CD4+ T cells from PBMCs. Subset here: CD45RA-negative fraction. This chain links TRBV5-1 with TRBJ2-5, with 8 bases matching TRBD1. CDR3 in DNA: TGCGCCAGCAGCACTGGACAGGGTACGGAGACCCAGTACTTC. Its protein is CASSTGQGTETQYF.